This entry lists 8 T cell receptor beta chains sequenced from one sample in a study of T cells after yellow fever vaccination. TCRdb independently ran MiXCR on the 5' RACE reads; one entry per CDR3 protein. The sample records hundreds of thousands of distinct CDR3 sequences, 10% to 15% being singletons. The material was PBMCs, obtained on the day of the yellow fever booster vaccination. Source of these receptors: a man between 25 and 39 years old who received the YFV17D yellow fever vaccine.

This clonotype has a count of ten or more. The chain joins TRBV6-5 to TRBJ2-7; TRBD1 matches at 11 bases. Germline CDR1 is MNHEY and CDR2 is SVGAGI. The V segment lost 0 bases and the J segment 5 bases; nucleotides outside the gene matches: 6. CDR3 length: 16 residues. CDR3 residues: CASSYSMGQGVNEQYF. CDR3 coding DNA: TGTGCCAGCAGTTACTCGATGGGACAGGGGGTGAACGAGCAGTACTTC.

This clonotype has a handful of counts. The chain links TRBV6-2 or TRBV6-3 to TRBJ2-1; 10 bases match TRBD2. Looked up from germline, CDR1 is MNHEY and CDR2 is SVGEGT. The CDR3 has 14 residues. With 6 bases clipped from V and 2 bases from J, the junction kept 1 base outside the gene matches. CDR3 bases: TGTGCCAGCAGAGCGGGAGGGACCTACAATGAGCAGTTCTTC. As protein: CASRAGGTYNEQFF.

This clonotype showed up just a few times. The chain recombines TRBV4-3 with TRBJ1-2; no definite D call. CDR1 LGHNA and CDR2 YSLEER come from the germline V gene. V gave up 1 base and J gave up 6 bases, with 21 bases separating them. There are 17 residues in the CDR3. The CDR3: CASSQVASPLDGHGYTF. The CDR3 DNA is TGCGCCAGCAGCCAAGTGGCCTCACCATTGGATGGGCATGGCTACACCTTC.

The chain joins TRBV20-1 to TRBJ1-2, with D possibly matching TRBD1 (5 bases). CDR3 size: 17 residues. CDR1 is DFQATT, CDR2 SNEGSKA, per germline (reference sequence). Trimming left V 6 bases short and J 2 bases short, with 25 bases between. CDR3 sequence reads: CSAELKLRREQNYGYTF. The CDR3 DNA is TGCAGTGCCGAGCTCAAACTTCGCAGGGAACAGAACTATGGCTACACCTTC.

The sample holds a few counts of this clonotype. V and J are TRBV4-1 and TRBJ2-7, with a possible D match to TRBD2 (6 bases). CDR1 and CDR2 (germline): MGHRA, YSYEKL. The CDR3 is 14 residues long. Trimming took off 3 bases at V and 2 bases at J, with 11 bases between the two ends. The CDR3 DNA sequence: TGCGCCAGCAGCCACGATAGCGGACCCTACGAGCAGTACTTC. Translation gives CASSHDSGPYEQYF.

This clonotype turned up a few times. V and J are TRBV7-2 and TRBJ1-5, with D possibly matching TRBD1 (6 bases). CDR3 size: 14 residues. Germline lookup yields CDR1 SGHTA and CDR2 FQGNSA. Trimming pared 5 bases from V and 3 bases from J, leaving 11 bases between. The CDR3 sequence: CASSQQGPNQPQHF. For the CDR3, the DNA is TGTGCCAGCAGCCAACAGGGACCCAATCAGCCCCAGCATTTT.

This clonotype occurred a few times. Here the CDR3 DNA reads TGTGCCAGCAGTCCAAATGAGGTAGCATGGCGTGAGACCCAGTACTTC. Translating gives CASSPNEVAWRETQYF. The V and J genes are TRBV2 and TRBJ2-5; no reliable D call. Trimming took 5 bases from V and 5 from J, leaving 21 bases between them. Germline V gene lookup returns CDR1 SNHLY and CDR2 FYNNEI. This CDR3 comprises 16 residues. The variable domain in full, completed from reference TRBV2 and TRBJ2-5, reads EPEVTQTPSHQVTQMGQEVILRCVPISNHLYFYWYRQILGQKVEFLVSFYNNEISEKSEIFDDQFSVERPDGSNFTLKIRSTKLEDSAMYFCASSPNEVAWRETQYFGPGTRLLVL.

The CDR3 DNA reads as TGTGCCAGCAGTGCCTCCGCGGGTGCGAACATTCAGTACTTC. Its translation: CASSASAGANIQYF. V is TRBV6-2 or TRBV6-3 and J is TRBJ2-4, with D perhaps matching TRBD2 (5 bases). The germline V and J ends were trimmed by 5 bases and 7 bases, with 15 bases remaining between them. Germline loops: CDR1 MNHEY, CDR2 SVGEGT. The CDR3 contains 14 residues.